This T cell receptor beta chain appears in the sequencing data of a study of radiation and T cells in renal cell carcinoma. On the study more broadly: Nephrectomy followed 15 Gy stereotactic body radiation by 4 weeks. Whole-study results and caveats: From baseline, blood top tumor clonotypes peaked at 2 weeks post-radiation.

Sequencing used immunoSEQ multiplex PCR; TCRdb keeps in-frame clones, though not all of them. Of fewer than 90,000 clones listed, roughly 85% were seen once; the top ten hold 20% to 25%. The sample's time point: blood 2 weeks post-SBRT. The treatment is: 15 Gy SBRT to primary tumor, nephrectomy 4 weeks later. There are 14 residues in the CDR3. With 5 bases clipped from V and 8 bases from J, the junction kept 9 bases outside the gene matches. Germline V gene data show CDR1 as SGHRS and CDR2 as YFSETQ. Regarding this clone: Its matching antigen is unknown.

The chain recombines TRBV5-1 with TRBJ1-4; 7 bases match TRBD1. Material: blood, obtained from a patient whose treatment included radiotherapy and nephrectomy. This receptor was identified in a woman aged 45-65 years with renal cell carcinoma. Here the CDR3 DNA reads TGCGCCAGCAGTTTTACAGGGGAGGGGGAAAAACTGTTTTTT. Amino acids: CASSFTGEGEKLFF. The full variable domain, rest sourced from reference TRBV5-1 and TRBJ1-4, is KAGVTQTPRYLIKTRGQQVTLSCSPISGHRSVSWYQQTPGQGLQFLFEYFSETQRNKGNFPGRFSGRQFSNSRSEMNVSTLELGDSALYLCASSFTGEGEKLFFGSGTQLSVL.